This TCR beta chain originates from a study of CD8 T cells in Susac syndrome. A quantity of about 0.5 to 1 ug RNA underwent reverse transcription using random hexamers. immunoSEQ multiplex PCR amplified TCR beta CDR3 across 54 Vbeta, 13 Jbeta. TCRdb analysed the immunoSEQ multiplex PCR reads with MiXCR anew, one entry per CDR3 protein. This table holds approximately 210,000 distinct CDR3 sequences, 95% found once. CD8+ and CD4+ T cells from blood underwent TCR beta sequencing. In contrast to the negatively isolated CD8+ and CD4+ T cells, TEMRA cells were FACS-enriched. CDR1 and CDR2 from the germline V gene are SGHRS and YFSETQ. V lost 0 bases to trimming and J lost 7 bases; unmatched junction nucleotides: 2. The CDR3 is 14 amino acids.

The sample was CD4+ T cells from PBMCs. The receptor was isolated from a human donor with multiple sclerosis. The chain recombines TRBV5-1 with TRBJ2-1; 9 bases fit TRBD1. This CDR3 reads CASSLDGTGNEQFF. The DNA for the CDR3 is TGCGCCAGCAGCTTGGATGGGACAGGGAATGAGCAGTTCTTC.